The clone carrying this T cell receptor beta chain was seen many times. This record belongs to a study of T cells in Graves' hyperthyroidism and ophthalmopathy. Overall study: Peripheral blood draws took place at initial diagnosis, ahead of any treatment.

V shed 0 bases and J 3 bases; nucleotides not matched to a gene: 2. CDR1 and CDR2 from the germline V gene are DFQATT and SNEGSKA (reference sequence). The CDR3 runs 14 residues. Among ophthalmopathy patients, the Clinical Activity Score reached at least 3, the NOSPECS grade reached at least 4, and duration remained under 3 months. The diagnoses drew upon clinical symptoms, serum thyroxine and TRAb, thyroid ultrasound and orbital computed tomography. Over 9 ml of fresh peripheral blood supplied the PBMCs. There were TCR beta CDR3 regions amplified from RNA transcripts. An initial round of RT-PCR targeting the TCR CDR3 relied on the HTBI primer set. Using its own MiXCR run on the multiplex PCR reads, TCRdb lists one record per CDR3 protein. This sample has around 610,000 distinct CDR3 sequences, with roughly 14% found just once.

The source is a woman aged 35 to 49 with Graves' ophthalmopathy. This sequence joins TRBV20-1 and TRBJ1-1, with 9 positions matching TRBD1. Sequencing used blood. For the CDR3, the DNA is TGCAGTGCTAGAGAAGGACAGGGGCACACTGAAGCTTTCTTT. It codes for CSAREGQGHTEAFF.